The 14 T cell receptor beta chains below come from one sample, sequenced in a study of T cell repertoires in cytomegalovirus infection (dated by TCRdb to the late 2010s). Per the publication, the treatment or condition label means: in vitro stimulation with specific CMV peptide epitopes to enrich CMV-specific T cells. Sequencing relied on an Illumina HiSeq 1500. The public reads were reprocessed in TCRdb via fastp at Q25 and MiXCR, keeping in-frame beta chains. CDR3 protein sequences are deduplicated, and each keeps its most common genes and DNA. This sample holds about 890,000 distinct CDR3 sequences; roughly 31% were observed only once. Over 13% of the sample is taken by the ten largest. Antigens of these TCRs are unknown. The material sequenced was cultured CD8+ T cells from PBMCs, taken from culture after CMV antigen stimulation. Receptors were obtained from a human donor in good health (CMV status not recorded). Some clones in this sample may be carry-over from other donors' samples.

The rearrangement links TRBV11-3 to TRBJ2-7, with TRBD1 identical over 9 bases. V dropped 3 bases and J dropped 3; count of bases not matched to a gene: 9. CDR1 is SGHNT, CDR2 YENEEA, per germline. This CDR3 spans 16 amino acids. CDR3 region: CASSFLPGTGHYEQYV. The CDR3 DNA follows: TGTGCCAGCAGCTTCTTGCCCGGGACAGGGCACTACGAGCAGTACGTC.

The rearrangement joins TRBV5-5 to TRBJ2-7; TRBD2 agrees at 7 bases. The CDR3 covers 15 residues. The germline V gene has CDR1 SGHKS and CDR2 YYEKEE (reference sequence). V shed 4 bases and J 2 bases; nucleotides not matched to a gene: 9. The DNA of the CDR3 is TGTGCCAGCAGCCCTGAATCTCGGGGGGCCTACGAGCAGTACTTC. Protein: CASSPESRGAYEQYF.

Many counts were recorded for this clonotype. The V call is TRBV7-8, the J call TRBJ2-3; TRBD1 aligns across 7 bases. Germline trimming cut 5 bases from V and 4 bases from J; bases unmatched to any gene: 12. The CDR3 is 16 residues long. Looked up from germline, CDR1 is SGHVS and CDR2 is FQNEAQ. The CDR3 nucleotides read TGTGCCAGCAGCCTTCCAAGGCAGGGGGTTGCAGATACGCAGTATTTT. As protein: CASSLPRQGVADTQYF.

The chain carries TRBV19 and TRBJ2-1; 8 bases align to TRBD1. The CDR3 totals 15 residues. Germline CDR1 is LNHDA and CDR2 is SQIVND (reference sequence). V lost 3 bases to trimming and J lost 7 bases; unmatched junction nucleotides: 8. In nucleotides, the CDR3 is TGTGCCAGTAGTATTATCTCCCAGGGGGCAAATGAGCAGTTCTTC. Translation gives CASSIISQGANEQFF.

The genes are TRBV27 and TRBJ1-2, with TRBD1 identical over 9 bases. The CDR3 spans 15 residues. V dropped 5 bases and J dropped 3; count of bases not matched to a gene: 7. Looked up from germline, CDR1 is MNHEY and CDR2 is SMNVEV (reference sequence). Here the CDR3 DNA reads TGTGCCAGCAGTGCTGGGACAGGGACTTACTATGGCTACACCTTC. Its protein is CASSAGTGTYYGYTF.

This clonotype was found many times. The genes are TRBV7-8 and TRBJ1-3; D uncertain. The CDR3 loop spans 15 amino acids. CDR1 is SGHVS and CDR2 is FQNEAQ in the germline V gene. V gave up 0 bases and J gave up 0 bases, with 6 bases separating them. The CDR3 nucleotides are TGTGCCAGCAGCTTAGCCATTAGCTCTGGAAACACCATATATTTT. Translation: CASSLAISSGNTIYF.

This clonotype was observed a few times. The chain joins TRBV6-5 to TRBJ1-3; maybe TRBD1 (5 bases). The CDR3 contains 14 residues. Germline CDR1 and CDR2: MNHEY and SVGAGI. Trimming removed 0 bases from V and 10 bases from J, with 13 bases in between. The CDR3 spells CASSYSAGPGTIYF. In DNA form, the CDR3 reads TGTGCCAGCAGTTACTCGGCAGGGCCAGGGACCATATATTTT.

The chain links TRBV27 to TRBJ1-2, with 9 bases matching TRBD1. Germline assignment: CDR1 MNHEY and CDR2 SMNVEV (reference sequence). J lost 3 bases, V lost 3 bases, and 8 bases had no gene match. This CDR3 is 16 amino acids long. This CDR3 is CASSFIGTGPDYGYTF. Written as DNA, the CDR3 is TGTGCCAGCAGTTTTATTGGGACAGGGCCGGACTATGGCTACACCTTC.

The chain couples TRBV5-6 to TRBJ2-1; D is unresolved. The CDR3 contains 13 residues. The germline V and J ends were trimmed by 3 bases and 12 bases, with 16 bases remaining between them. Germline CDR1 SGHDT, CDR2 YYEEEE. The CDR3 spells CASSSTRYLGQFF. Here the CDR3 DNA reads TGTGCCAGCAGCTCGACGCGTTACCTGGGGCAGTTCTTC.

CDR3 protein: CASINGGREETQYF. Written as DNA, the CDR3 is TGTGCCAGCATCAACGGGGGACGGGAAGAGACCCAGTACTTC. The chain uses TRBV6-6 and TRBJ2-5, with TRBD2 as a possible D gene (6 bases). The CDR3 extends over 14 amino acids. Germline-derived CDR1 and CDR2 are MNHNY and SVGAGI (reference sequence). The V and J ends lost 7 bases and 3 bases respectively, with 15 bases between them.

This clonotype was counted a few times. The chain has TRBV6-5 and TRBJ2-2; D is possibly TRBD1 or TRBD2 (5 bases each). The CDR3 spans 16 residues. Between the trimmed V and J ends, which lost 0 bases and 4 bases, there was a span of 12 bases. CDR1 MNHEY and CDR2 SVGAGI come from the germline V gene. The CDR3 reads CASSYSPLRGTGELFF. The CDR3 bases are TGTGCCAGCAGTTACTCTCCTTTGAGGGGCACCGGGGAGCTGTTTTTT.

The gene calls are TRBV19 and TRBJ2-5, with 8 positions matching TRBD1. The germline V gene has CDR1 LNHDA and CDR2 SQIVND (reference sequence). The CDR3 sequence is 15 residues long. Trimming cost V 6 bases and J 5 bases; bases outside gene matches: 11. The CDR3 reads CASRSRTGKPETQYF. The CDR3 DNA follows: TGTGCCAGTAGATCCCGGACAGGGAAGCCGGAGACCCAGTACTTC.

This clonotype turned up a few times. V usage is TRBV7-9 and J usage is TRBJ2-1, with a weak D call TRBD2 (6 bases). Germline CDR1 and CDR2: SEHNR and FQNEAQ (reference sequence). The CDR3 loop spans 13 amino acids. With 5 bases removed from V and 9 bases from J, the gap between germline ends came to 14 bases. The CDR3 DNA reads TGTGCCAGCAGCGGGGGGAGGTTAGGTGAGCAGTTCTTC. It specifies CASSGGRLGEQFF.

The chain links TRBV19 to TRBJ1-1; unclear D gene. There are 17 residues in the CDR3. Germline values: CDR1 LNHDA, CDR2 SQIVND (reference sequence). Trimming stripped 1 base from V and 4 bases from J, with 19 bases between. The CDR3 sequence is CASSIVPLGSAGTEAFF. The CDR3 DNA reads TGTGCCAGTAGTATAGTGCCCCTGGGTTCTGCGGGCACTGAAGCTTTCTTT.